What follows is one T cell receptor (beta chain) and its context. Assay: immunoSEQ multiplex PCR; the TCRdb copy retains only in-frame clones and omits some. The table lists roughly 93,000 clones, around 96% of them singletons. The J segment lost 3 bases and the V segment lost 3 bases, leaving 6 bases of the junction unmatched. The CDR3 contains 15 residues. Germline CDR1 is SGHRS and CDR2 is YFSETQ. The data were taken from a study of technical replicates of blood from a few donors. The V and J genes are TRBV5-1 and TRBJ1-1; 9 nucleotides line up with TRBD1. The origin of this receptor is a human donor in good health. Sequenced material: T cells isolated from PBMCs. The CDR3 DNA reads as TGCGCCAGCAGCTACCCGGACAGGGGAGACACTGAAGCTTTCTTT. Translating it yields CASSYPDRGDTEAFF.